This section outlines one T cell receptor beta chain sequence together with its context. Its antigen is still unknown. A much larger clone is a single base away; this may be a read error. The sample is drawn from a study of post-analysis software for immune sequencing data. Turning to the study itself: The courses of disease that were included comprised relapsing-remitting, secondary progressive and progressive-relapsing multiple sclerosis.

Study-wide results and caveats: F measure grouped same-batch samples tightly together. Comparison of patients with controls showed five TRBV segments more frequent in patients, TRBV5-6, TRBV5-1 and TRBV20-1 among them. Controls significantly exceeded multiple sclerosis patients in normalized Chao1 diversity.

Unique molecular identifiers had been added to the TCR beta cDNA libraries. Using its own MiXCR run on the PCR reads, TCRdb lists one record per CDR3 protein. The profile shows a few hundred thousand distinct CDR3 sequences, approximately 34% of them singletons. V shed 4 bases and J shed 11 bases, with 23 bases lying between them. The length of the CDR3 is 14 residues. The V gene's germline CDR1 is DFQATT and CDR2 SNEGSKA (reference sequence). The chain is built from TRBV20-1 and TRBJ2-5; D is undetermined. This TCR came from a girl aged 10-17 years with multiple sclerosis. Sequencing was done on a sample of blood. The CDR3 bases are TGCAGTGCTACCCCATCCCTGACGTTAGGTGAGCAGTACTTC. Residues: CSATPSLTLGEQYF.